This TCR beta chain originates from a study of response to subunit inactivated influenza vaccine. Each CDR3 protein gets one entry after TCRdb re-called the RT-PCR reads with MiXCR. The sample holds more than 700,000 distinct CDR3 sequences, roughly 20% seen once. This clonotype was counted a few times. This receptor was identified in a man aged 45-65 years who received an inactivated influenza vaccine. The starting material was PBMCs from blood, obtained more than 4 days after vaccination.

CDR3 in amino acids: CSAYGTGVPRTEAFF. For the CDR3, the DNA is TGCAGTGCTTACGGGACAGGGGTACCGAGGACTGAAGCTTTCTTT. The gene calls are TRBV20-1 and TRBJ1-1, with 10 bases lining up with TRBD1. Germline V gene sequence: CDR1 DFQATT, CDR2 SNEGSKA (reference sequence). V lost 5 bases to trimming and J lost 5 bases; unmatched junction nucleotides: 11. The CDR3 runs 15 residues.